The entry that follows covers one TCR beta chain sequence. The antigen is not known. These data belong to a study of brain metastases from non-small cell lung cancer. Assay used: immunoSEQ multiplex PCR; TCRdb lists only in-frame clones, some missing. Among about 16,000 clones listed, over 75% were seen once. V was clipped by 6 bases and J by 5 bases, with 17 bases between them. The CDR3 has 15 amino acids. Germline V lookup: CDR1 MNHEY, CDR2 SVGAGI. Findings of the study overall: T-cell clones appeared expanded in about two thirds of brain metastases relative to matched primary tumors. T-cell infiltration was lower in brain metastases than primaries (P < 0.001).

This TCR came from a donor aged 40 or over with non-small cell lung cancer. Sequencing input: primary lung tumor tissue. The V call is TRBV6-5, the J call TRBJ2-1, with D maybe TRBD2 (6 bases). The CDR3 loop is CASSRGGPPNNEQFF. In DNA, the CDR3 is TGTGCCAGCAGCCGGGGAGGACCGCCTAACAATGAGCAGTTCTTC.